This section outlines one T cell receptor beta chain sequence together with its context. The antigen it binds to is not known. Base quality data are lacking; no much larger clone is found one base away. Including the terminal cysteine and phenylalanine, the CDR3 comprises 13 residues. Solely the CDR3 DNA is kept, with 39 bases framed from the first base. CDR1 and CDR2, per the germline V gene (reference sequence), are DFQATT and SNEGSKA. Relative to germline, V is missing 5 bases and J is missing 5 bases, with 3 bases of the junction outside any gene match. The data originate from a study of CD8 T cells in ankylosing spondylitis (TCRdb year 2017). Context from the whole study: The study set out to find disease-linked TCR variants by profiling T cell receptor beta repertoires in ankylosing spondylitis patients and healthy donors. Peripheral blood was sampled, and synovial fluid was also collected from ankylosing spondylitis patients. In total, the full study cohort was made up of about 110 healthy donors and approximately 24 ankylosing spondylitis patients.

Sequencing relied on an Illumina HiSeq 2500. TCR beta libraries were prepared by quantitative 5'-RACE with molecular barcodes. In the paper's pipeline: To identify disease-linked TCR variants, a new computational method was used, one built on a probabilistic model of VDJ rearrangement. TCRdb handled the public reads itself, with Q25 trimming in fastp and clone calling in MiXCR, and kept productive beta chains. Identical CDR3 protein sequences are pooled into one entry, listed with their most common genes and DNA. What appears here as the V and J calls and clone size reflects TCRdb's work, not the paper's. This sample is represented by 800,000 to 900,000 distinct CDR3 sequences; 10% to 15% of them were singletons. Roughly 0.51% of the sample is taken by the ten largest. Broader findings and caveats from the paper: The disease-linked clones were reported to be significantly enriched in matched synovial fluid samples from ankylosing spondylitis patients. In peripheral blood, the disease-linked clones were found at relatively low frequencies and had a CD8+ phenotype. A TCR beta motif of roughly 8 highly homologous amino acid variants appeared characteristic of blood from ankylosing spondylitis patients. Some of the motif variants had been reported before in the synovial fluid and blood of reactive arthritis patients, a finding that suggests common disease-initiation mechanisms.

Here the chain combines TRBV20-1 and TRBJ2-1; 10 nucleotides in the junction match TRBD1. The sequencing sample was made of blood, either unsorted or a sorted T cell fraction (not recorded which). The source is a male donor with ankylosing spondylitis. CDR3 reads: CSAGDRGHNEQFF. The nucleotide sequence is given as TGCAGTGCTGGTGACAGGGGGCACAATGAGCAGTTCTTC.